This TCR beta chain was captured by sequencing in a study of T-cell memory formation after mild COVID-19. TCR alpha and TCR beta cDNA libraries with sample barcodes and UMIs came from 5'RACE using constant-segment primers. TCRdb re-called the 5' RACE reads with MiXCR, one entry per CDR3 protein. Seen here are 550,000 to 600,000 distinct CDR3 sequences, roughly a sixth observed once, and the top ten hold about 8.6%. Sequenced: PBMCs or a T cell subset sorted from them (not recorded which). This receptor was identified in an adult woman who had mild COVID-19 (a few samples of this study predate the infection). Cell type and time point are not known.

Written as DNA, the CDR3 is TGTGCCAGCAGTGAAGGGGTAGGGGAGACCCAGTACTTC. Its protein product is CASSEGVGETQYF. This chain joins TRBV2 and TRBJ2-5; D gene unclear. The CDR3 extends over 13 amino acids. In germline, CDR1 is SNHLY, CDR2 FYNNEI. V lost 1 base and J lost 5, with 8 bases in between.